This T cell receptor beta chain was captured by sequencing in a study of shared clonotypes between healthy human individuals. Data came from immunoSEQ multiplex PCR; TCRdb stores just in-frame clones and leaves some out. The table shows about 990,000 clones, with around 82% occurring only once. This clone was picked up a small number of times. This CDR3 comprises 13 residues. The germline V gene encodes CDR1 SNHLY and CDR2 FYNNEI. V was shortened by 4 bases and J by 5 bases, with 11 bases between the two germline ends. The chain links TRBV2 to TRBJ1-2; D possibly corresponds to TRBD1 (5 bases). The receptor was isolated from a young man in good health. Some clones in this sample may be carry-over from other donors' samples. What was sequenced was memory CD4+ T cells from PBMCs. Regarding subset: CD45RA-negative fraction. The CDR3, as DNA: TGTGCCAGCAGTGTTGGGGGAGTATATGGCTACACCTTC. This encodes CASSVGGVYGYTF.